The 2 T cell receptor beta chains below were found in one sample sequenced in a study of glioma-infiltrating T cells after dendritic cell vaccination. Profiled with immunoSEQ multiplex PCR; TCRdb holds only in-frame clones, not every one. The table has approximately 67,000 clones, 81% seen once. This specimen was blood, taken before dendritic cell vaccination. The receptors originated from a human donor with glioblastoma.

This sequence joins TRBV2 and TRBJ1-5; D unresolved. The CDR3 has 15 residues. Germline assignment: CDR1 SNHLY and CDR2 FYNNEI. Trimming pared 3 bases from V and 0 bases from J, leaving 9 bases between. CDR3 amino acids: CASSDIQNSNQPQHF. CDR3 sequence (DNA): TGTGCCAGCAGTGACATACAGAATAGCAATCAGCCCCAGCATTTT.

The chain's CDR3 is CASSQDVVVGDREDTIYF. The DNA of the CDR3 is TGCGCCAGCAGCCAAGACGTCGTGGTTGGGGACCGGGAGGACACCATATATTTT. V and J are TRBV4-3 and TRBJ1-3, with D perhaps matching TRBD1 (5 bases). The CDR3 runs 18 residues. The germline gives CDR1 LGHNA, CDR2 YSLEER. With 0 bases removed from V and 8 bases from J, the gap between germline ends came to 23 bases.